Below are 23 T cell receptor beta chains sequenced from a single sample in a study of blood T cell repertoires in COVID-19. Data came from immunoSEQ multiplex PCR; TCRdb stores just in-frame clones and leaves some out. In the table there are about 140,000 clones, about 85% of which are singletons. Sequenced: peripheral blood. The receptors originated from a human donor with acute or convalescent COVID-19. The donor label of this sample is uncertain.

This chain uses TRBV7-8 with TRBJ2-2, with D possibly TRBD1 on 6 matching bases. This CDR3 contains 15 residues. Between the trimmed V and J ends, which lost 0 bases and 6 bases, there was a span of 11 bases. Looked up from germline, CDR1 is SGHVS and CDR2 is FQNEAQ. The CDR3 sequence is CASSLALGAAGELFF. In nucleotides, the CDR3 is TGTGCCAGCAGCTTAGCGCTGGGGGCCGCCGGGGAGCTGTTTTTT.

This clone showed up just a few times. The gene calls are TRBV2 and TRBJ1-6; D is unclear. CDR1 and CDR2 (germline): SNHLY, FYNNEI. The CDR3 has 17 amino acids. V was cut by 6 bases and J by 0 bases, with 15 bases left in between. This CDR3 reads CASSASPGSSYNSPLHF. The CDR3 bases are TGTGCCAGCAGCGCCAGTCCAGGCAGCTCCTATAATTCACCCCTCCACTTT.

The genes are TRBV9 and TRBJ2-1, with D perhaps matching TRBD1 (5 bases). There are 15 residues in the CDR3. The germline V gene encodes CDR1 SGDLS and CDR2 YYNGEE. V was trimmed by 4 bases and J by 6 bases, leaving 17 bases between them. As DNA, the CDR3 is TGTGCCAGCAGCCCCAGGCAGGACAACCTCAATGAGCAGTTCTTC. It yields the protein CASSPRQDNLNEQFF.

This clone has a single count. V is TRBV6-6 and J is TRBJ2-2, with a tentative D call TRBD1 (6 bases). Per the germline V gene, CDR1 is MNHNY and CDR2 is SVGAGI (reference sequence). The CDR3 has 15 residues. The V gene lost 4 bases and the J gene lost 1 base, with 10 bases spanning the gap. CDR3 loop: CASSSSDRNTGELFF. The CDR3, as DNA: TGTGCCAGCAGTTCATCGGACAGGAACACCGGGGAGCTGTTTTTT.

V gene TRBV7-2 combines with J gene TRBJ1-2; TRBD1 is a possible D gene (5 bases). The CDR3 runs 14 residues. V was clipped by 1 base and J by 1 base, with 7 bases between them. Germline V gene sequence: CDR1 SGHTA, CDR2 FQGNSA. CDR3: CASSLVGRNYGYTF. The CDR3 nucleotides are TGTGCCAGCAGCTTAGTGGGGCGTAACTATGGCTACACCTTC.

V is TRBV27 and J is TRBJ2-3; 9 nucleotides match TRBD2. Germline CDR1 MNHEY, CDR2 SMNVEV (reference sequence). The ends lost 5 bases at V and 5 bases at J; junction bases unmatched: 11. The CDR3 runs 16 residues. The DNA of the CDR3 is TGTGCCAGCAGTGCGGTAGCGGGAGTTGATGTAGATACGCAGTATTTT. This encodes CASSAVAGVDVDTQYF.

Concerning this clone: Within the sample, other DNA sequences also encode this same CDR3. The rearrangement joins TRBV3-1 (or the pseudogene TRBV3-2) to TRBJ2-3, with 9 nucleotides matching TRBD2. With 4 bases clipped from V and 0 bases from J, the junction kept 2 bases outside the gene matches. Germline CDR1 reads LGHDT; CDR2 reads YNNKEL (reference sequence). The CDR3 runs to 15 residues. This CDR3 is CASSPAGGSTDTQYF. The CDR3 DNA is TGTGCCAGCAGCCCAGCGGGAGGAAGCACAGATACGCAGTATTTT.

The chain carries TRBV27 and TRBJ2-5; D perhaps matches TRBD2 (6 bases). The CDR3 length is 18 residues. V was pared by 0 bases and J by 2 bases, with 19 bases between. Germline V gene sequence: CDR1 MNHEY, CDR2 SMNVEV (reference sequence). Written as DNA, the CDR3 is TGTGCCAGCAGTTTATCCGCCTTTGGTAGCGGAAAACAAGAGACCCAGTACTTC. Its translation is CASSLSAFGSGKQETQYF.

This chain joins TRBV4-1 and TRBJ1-4, with TRBD1 matching over 9 bases. This CDR3 has 17 amino acids. CDR1 and CDR2 from the germline V gene are MGHRA and YSYEKL. Trimming removed 0 bases from V and 7 bases from J; junction bases left unmatched: 9. The CDR3 protein is CASSQETGTGYGEKLFF. CDR3 sequence (DNA): TGCGCCAGCAGCCAAGAAACCGGGACAGGGTATGGTGAAAAACTGTTTTTT.

The chain has TRBV19 and TRBJ2-7, with D perhaps matching TRBD1 (6 bases). This CDR3 is 15 amino acids long. Germline V gene lookup returns CDR1 LNHDA and CDR2 SQIVND (reference sequence). Trimming removed 1 base from V and 3 bases from J, with 13 bases in between. The CDR3 DNA is TGTGCCAGTAGTATAGGTAGGGGGACATACTACGAGCAGTACTTC. The encoded protein is CASSIGRGTYYEQYF.

This chain links TRBV5-5 with TRBJ1-1; D might be TRBD1 (5 bases). Per the germline V gene, CDR1 is SGHKS and CDR2 is YYEKEE (reference sequence). The CDR3 covers 14 residues. V was cut by 3 bases and J by 8 bases, with 17 bases left in between. CDR3 residues: CASSSYGGMGEAFF. The CDR3 nucleotides are TGTGCCAGCAGCTCCTACGGGGGGATGGGGGAAGCTTTCTTT.

The V call is TRBV5-5, the J call TRBJ1-2; TRBD1 might be the D (5 bases). V shed 3 bases and J shed 6 bases, with 15 bases lying between them. The germline V gene encodes CDR1 SGHKS and CDR2 YYEKEE (reference sequence). CDR3 length equals 14 residues. CDR3 loop: CASSWREGGDGYTF. CDR3 nucleotide sequence: TGTGCCAGCAGCTGGCGGGAGGGAGGGGATGGCTACACCTTC.

CDR3 in amino acids: CASSLYQGALNGYTF. The CDR3 DNA is TGTGCCAGCAGCTTATACCAGGGGGCGTTGAATGGCTACACCTTC. The chain joins TRBV5-6 to TRBJ1-2, with 8 bases fitting TRBD1. Losses at the gene ends were 2 bases for V and 6 bases for J; bases not matched to a gene: 9. The length of the CDR3 is 15 residues. Germline-derived CDR1 and CDR2 are SGHDT and YYEEEE.

The chain is built from TRBV5-4 and TRBJ1-1, with a tentative D call TRBD1 (6 bases). With 4 bases removed from V and 3 bases from J, the gap between germline ends came to 13 bases. The CDR3 is made up of 14 amino acids. Germline V CDR1 and CDR2: SGHNT, YYREEE (reference sequence). CDR3 in amino acids: CASSGGGGYTEAFF. The CDR3 coding sequence is TGTGCCAGCAGCGGGGGGGGCGGATACACTGAAGCTTTCTTT. Variable domain in full (rest from reference TRBV5-4 and TRBJ1-1): ETGVTQSPTHLIKTRGQQVTLRCSSQSGHNTVSWYQQALGQGPQFIFQYYREEENGRGNFPPRFSGLQFPNYSSELNVNALELDDSALYLCASSGGGGYTEAFFGQGTRLTVV.

The V call is TRBV5-5, the J call TRBJ1-1, with 8 bases matching TRBD1. CDR3 length equals 14 residues. V shed 0 bases, J shed 5 bases, and the junction held 3 bases outside the gene matches. Germline-derived CDR1 and CDR2 are SGHKS and YYEKEE (reference sequence). CDR3 in amino acids: CASSLAGGRTEAFF. The CDR3 DNA sequence: TGTGCCAGCAGCTTGGCAGGGGGCAGGACTGAAGCTTTCTTT.

V and J are TRBV6-9 and TRBJ2-3; 12 nucleotides agree with TRBD2. Germline CDR1 MNHGY, CDR2 SVAAGI. This CDR3 is built from 17 residues. Trimming at V came to 1 base and at J to 4 bases, leaving 6 bases not matched to a gene. The CDR3 region has the DNA TGTGCCAGCAGTTATTTTCGACTAGCGGGAGCCCCAGATACGCAGTATTTT. Its translation is CASSYFRLAGAPDTQYF.

The chain joins TRBV19 to TRBJ2-5; D is unclear. Germline CDR1 and CDR2: LNHDA and SQIVND (reference sequence). CDR3 length: 13 amino acids. The germline V and J ends were trimmed by 3 bases and 2 bases, with 7 bases remaining between them. As DNA, the CDR3 is TGTGCCAGTAGTATCCCCCCACAAGAGACCCAGTACTTC. This translates into CASSIPPQETQYF.

This chain connects TRBV11-2 to TRBJ2-5, with TRBD2 identical over 12 bases. The V gene end was trimmed by 7 bases and the J gene end by 5 bases; junction bases not matched to a gene: 8. Germline loops: CDR1 SGHAT, CDR2 FQNNGV. CDR3 length: 15 amino acids. CDR3 amino acids: CASTPSGGAGETQYF. Written as DNA, the CDR3 is TGTGCCAGCACCCCTAGCGGGGGGGCCGGGGAGACCCAGTACTTC.

The rearrangement links TRBV6-2 or TRBV6-3 to TRBJ1-2, with 12 bases matching TRBD1. The trim removed 7 bases at V and 8 bases at J, leaving 14 bases unmatched. CDR1 is MNHEY and CDR2 is SVGEGT in the germline V gene. The CDR3 has 16 amino acids. In nucleotides, the CDR3 is TGTGCCAGCACCCCCGCCCTGGGACAGGGGGCGGAGGGCTACACCTTC. Amino acids: CASTPALGQGAEGYTF.

The chain recombines TRBV19 with TRBJ1-6; possibly TRBD1 for D (5 bases). The V gene lost 5 bases and the J gene lost 0 bases, with 14 bases spanning the gap. Germline V gives CDR1 LNHDA, CDR2 SQIVND (reference sequence). The CDR3 runs 17 residues. This CDR3 reads CASSFDRGSSYNSPLHF. The CDR3 nucleotides are TGTGCCAGTAGTTTTGATCGGGGGAGCTCCTATAATTCACCCCTCCACTTT.

This sequence joins TRBV7-9 and TRBJ1-4; a possible D gene is TRBD1 (5 bases). Looked up from germline, CDR1 is SEHNR and CDR2 is FQNEAQ (reference sequence). Trimming shortened V by 1 base and J by 0 bases, and 6 bases separated the two germline ends. CDR3 length equals 15 residues. The CDR3 nucleotides read TGTGCCAGCAGCTTAGGGGGCCCAACTAATGAAAAACTGTTTTTT. As protein: CASSLGGPTNEKLFF.

The gene calls are TRBV30 and TRBJ1-5, with a tentative D call TRBD1 (5 bases). CDR3 length: 13 residues. The V gene's germline CDR1 is GTSNPN and CDR2 SVGIG (reference sequence). The V end lost 7 bases, the J end lost 2 bases, and 12 bases lay between the germline ends. This chain's CDR3 is CAFQQGGNQPQHF. The CDR3 nucleotides are TGTGCCTTCCAGCAGGGCGGCAATCAGCCCCAGCATTTT.

This sequence joins TRBV24-1 and TRBJ2-1; no clear D. The CDR3 spans 14 residues. V dropped 4 bases and J dropped 8 bases, with 14 bases sitting between them. The germline gives CDR1 KGHDR, CDR2 SFDVKD. The CDR3 DNA reads as TGTGCCACCAGTGAAGCGACGTCCTTCCATGAGCAGTTCTTC. This gives the protein CATSEATSFHEQFF.